The next 24 T cell receptor beta chains were all read from a single sample in a study of blood T cells in healthy people across ages. For the second PCR, which ran for about 7 to 11 cycles, a sample-barcoded 5' primer and a J-beta primer mix were used. Each CDR3 protein gets one entry after TCRdb re-called the 5' RACE reads with MiXCR. The sample includes about 1,400,000 distinct CDR3 sequences, about 40% of them seen just once. Sequences were obtained from blood. These receptor sequences come from a woman between 18 and 30 years old in good health.

This clonotype was detected a few times. This CDR3 is CSVPDRVGGDTQYF. In nucleotides, the CDR3 is TGCAGCGTCCCAGACAGGGTGGGTGGAGATACGCAGTATTTT. The chain employs TRBV29-1 and TRBJ2-3; 7 bases agree with TRBD1. The CDR3 has 14 amino acids. The trim removed 6 bases at V and 5 bases at J, leaving 11 bases unmatched. The V gene's germline CDR1 is SQVTM and CDR2 ANQGSEA.

This clonotype was seen a handful of times. V usage is TRBV6-2 or TRBV6-3 and J usage is TRBJ1-5, with unresolved D. This CDR3 has 14 amino acids. Germline CDR1 MNHEY, CDR2 SVGEGT. The V gene lost 2 bases and the J gene lost 7 bases, with 12 bases spanning the gap. CDR3 nucleotide sequence: TGTGCCAGCAGTTACATAAAGGGAAGGCAGCCCCAGCATTTT. Encoded protein: CASSYIKGRQPQHF.

This chain uses TRBV25-1 with TRBJ2-7; D may be TRBD2 (6 bases). V was trimmed by 5 bases and J by 5 bases, leaving 16 bases between them. This CDR3 is 14 amino acids long. Per germline, CDR1 MGHDK and CDR2 SYGVNS. The CDR3 is CASSRRGRTNEQYF. The DNA of the CDR3 is TGTGCCAGCAGTCGGAGGGGCCGCACCAACGAGCAGTACTTC.

This sequence joins TRBV19 and TRBJ2-7, with D unresolved. This CDR3 spans 14 amino acids. CDR1 LNHDA and CDR2 SQIVND come from the germline V gene (reference sequence). Trimming took 3 bases from V and 1 from J, leaving 10 bases between them. CDR3 in DNA: TGTGCCAGTAGTATCGGCCTGAGTTCCTACGAGCAGTACTTC. This codes for CASSIGLSSYEQYF.

This clonotype has a handful of counts. This rearrangement joins TRBV5-1 to TRBJ2-7; D remains unclear. Trimming took off 0 bases at V and 4 bases at J, with 11 bases between the two ends. The CDR3 loop spans 14 amino acids. Germline CDR1 reads SGHRS; CDR2 reads YFSETQ. CDR3 sequence: CASSLDPGWYEQYF. CDR3 nucleotides: TGCGCCAGCAGCTTGGATCCAGGTTGGTACGAGCAGTACTTC. Looking up the rest from reference TRBV5-1 and TRBJ2-7 gives the full variable domain: KAGVTQTPRYLIKTRGQQVTLSCSPISGHRSVSWYQQTPGQGLQFLFEYFSETQRNKGNFPGRFSGRQFSNSRSEMNVSTLELGDSALYLCASSLDPGWYEQYFGPGTRLTVT.

V gene TRBV30 combines with J gene TRBJ2-3, with D maybe TRBD2 (6 bases). In germline, CDR1 is GTSNPN, CDR2 SVGIG (reference sequence). V was clipped by 4 bases and J by 2 bases, with 16 bases between them. The CDR3 runs 15 residues. The CDR3 reads CAWTPGTGVTDTQYF. In DNA form, the CDR3 reads TGTGCCTGGACGCCAGGGACGGGGGTCACAGATACGCAGTATTTT.

This clonotype occurred a few times. The chain employs TRBV29-1 and TRBJ2-7; D remains ambiguous. CDR1 is SQVTM and CDR2 is ANQGSEA in the germline V gene. The CDR3 covers 12 residues. The V and J ends lost 3 bases and 7 bases respectively, with 13 bases between them. The CDR3: CSVEALGNEQYF. The CDR3, as DNA: TGCAGCGTTGAGGCTCTTGGGAATGAGCAGTACTTC.

This clonotype has a handful of counts. The chain recombines TRBV4-1 with TRBJ2-7; possibly TRBD1 or TRBD2 for D (6 bases each). CDR3 size: 17 residues. Germline-derived CDR1 and CDR2 are MGHRA and YSYEKL. V gave up 0 bases and J gave up 2 bases, with 17 bases separating them. In DNA form, the CDR3 reads TGCGCCAGCAGCCAAGAAGGTGGAGGAAGGGGGGCCTACGAGCAGTACTTC. It is translated as CASSQEGGGRGAYEQYF.

Points on this clonotype: Sequence at one end of the junction differs from germline and may be a read error. The genes are TRBV7-7 and TRBJ2-1, with a weak D call TRBD1 (6 bases). Germline CDR1 reads SSHAT; CDR2 reads FNYEAQ (reference sequence). This CDR3 is built from 15 residues. CDR3 DNA sequence: TGTGCCGGCAGCTTATTCCAGGGGACGTTAGATGAGCAGTTCTTC. This translates into CAGSLFQGTLDEQFF.

The chain uses TRBV25-1 and TRBJ1-1; a weak D match, TRBD1 (6 bases). V was clipped by 6 bases and J by 0 bases, with 11 bases between them. Germline V gives CDR1 MGHDK, CDR2 SYGVNS. The CDR3 loop spans 14 amino acids. The CDR3 sequence is CASRPTGMNTEAFF. CDR3 in DNA: TGTGCCAGCAGACCGACAGGTATGAACACTGAAGCTTTCTTT.

CDR3 bases: TGCAGTGCTAGAGATCTGCGGGGGCCTACACCTGGTAATGGCTACACCTTC. Protein sequence: CSARDLRGPTPGNGYTF. This sequence joins TRBV20-1 and TRBJ1-2, with D perhaps TRBD1 (6 bases). The CDR3 extends over 17 amino acids. V was shortened by 0 bases and J by 6 bases, with 23 bases between the two germline ends. Germline CDR1 reads DFQATT; CDR2 reads SNEGSKA (reference sequence).

The chain has TRBV20-1 and TRBJ2-5; a weak D match, TRBD1 (6 bases). V was clipped by 4 bases and J by 4 bases, with 16 bases between them. The CDR3 has 14 amino acids. Germline V gene data show CDR1 as DFQATT and CDR2 as SNEGSKA (reference sequence). CDR3 in DNA: TGCAGTGCTACCTCAGGGGCCGTCTCAGAGACCCAGTACTTC. Translating gives CSATSGAVSETQYF.

This rearrangement joins TRBV5-1 to TRBJ2-5, with D maybe TRBD2 (6 bases). Germline V gene sequence: CDR1 SGHRS, CDR2 YFSETQ. This CDR3 is built from 14 residues. V lost 4 bases to trimming and J lost 3 bases, with 13 bases between them. This CDR3 is CASSLRGAEETQYF. CDR3 nucleotides: TGCGCCAGCAGCCTACGCGGGGCTGAAGAGACCCAGTACTTC.

V and J are TRBV28 and TRBJ2-1; a weak D match, TRBD2 (7 bases). Germline loops: CDR1 MDHEN, CDR2 SYDVKM. This CDR3 comprises 15 residues. The V and J ends lost 3 bases and 4 bases respectively, with 13 bases between them. CDR3 amino acids: CASSFWGGHYNEQFF. CDR3 coding DNA: TGTGCCAGCAGTTTCTGGGGGGGGCATTACAATGAGCAGTTCTTC.

The V call is TRBV9, the J call TRBJ2-5, with D possibly being TRBD2 (5 bases). The assigned J gene may be wrong: the sequence end matches TRBJ2-7 better. The CDR3 contains 15 residues. Germline CDR1 reads SGDLS; CDR2 reads YYNGEE. CDR3 loop: CASSVAPTAAYEQYF. The CDR3 region has the DNA TGTGCCAGCAGCGTAGCTCCTACAGCGGCCTACGAGCAGTACTTC.

The V call is TRBV5-1, the J call TRBJ2-1, with 8 nucleotides matching TRBD2. The CDR3 loop spans 15 amino acids. Germline CDR1 reads SGHRS; CDR2 reads YFSETQ. Trimming removed 3 bases from V and 0 bases from J; junction bases left unmatched: 2. CDR3 bases: TGCGCCAGCAGCTCGCGGGAGGTCTCCTACAATGAGCAGTTCTTC. The encoded protein is CASSSREVSYNEQFF.

This clonotype turned up a few times. The chain couples TRBV7-9 to TRBJ1-2, with 7 bases that match TRBD1. Unmatched junction bases numbered 10, after V lost 0 bases and J lost 6 bases. Germline lookup yields CDR1 SEHNR and CDR2 FQNEAQ (reference sequence). The CDR3 totals 16 residues. The CDR3 DNA reads TGTGCCAGCAGCTTAGCGGCCTCAGCAGGGGGGGATGGCTACACCTTC. Protein product: CASSLAASAGGDGYTF.

The rearrangement links TRBV5-1 to TRBJ2-1; TRBD2 agrees at 8 bases. The DNA end is a closer match to TRBJ2-7, so the J assignment may be wrong. CDR3 length: 18 residues. Germline V lookup: CDR1 SGHRS, CDR2 YFSETQ. CDR3 sequence reads: CASSLGQKLSGESYEQYF. The CDR3 DNA reads TGCGCCAGCAGCTTGGGCCAAAAACTTAGCGGGGAGTCCTACGAGCAGTACTTC.

The chain recombines TRBV20-1 with TRBJ2-7; 11 nucleotides agree with TRBD2. The CDR3 has 15 amino acids. After removal of 4 bases from V and 0 bases from J, the junction contained 5 bases not matched to a gene. Per germline, CDR1 DFQATT and CDR2 SNEGSKA (reference sequence). The CDR3: CSAIHSGGDSYEQYF. The CDR3 DNA follows: TGCAGTGCTATACATAGCGGGGGGGACTCCTACGAGCAGTACTTC.

This clonotype was observed a handful of times. V gene TRBV20-1 combines with J gene TRBJ2-3, with TRBD2 identical over 7 bases. V lost 0 bases and J lost 3; bases outside the gene matches: 12. CDR1 is DFQATT and CDR2 is SNEGSKA in the germline V gene (reference sequence). This CDR3 comprises 17 residues. The CDR3 DNA reads TGCAGTGCTAGAGAATTCACGGAGCGGGGTTTTACAGATACGCAGTATTTT. Protein: CSAREFTERGFTDTQYF.

The chain joins TRBV29-1 to TRBJ2-4; 12 bases map to TRBD1. CDR1 and CDR2 from the germline V gene are SQVTM and ANQGSEA. This CDR3 has 14 amino acids. The V gene end was trimmed by 4 bases and the J gene end by 8 bases; junction bases not matched to a gene: 6. Here the CDR3 reads CSVGDRGRADIQYF. The CDR3 region has the DNA TGCAGCGTTGGGGACAGGGGGCGAGCGGACATTCAGTACTTC.

This clonotype turned up a few times. The gene calls are TRBV3-1 and TRBJ1-1; D remains unclear. Germline lookup yields CDR1 LGHDT and CDR2 YNNKEL (reference sequence). V was shortened by 4 bases and J by 0 bases, with 18 bases between the two germline ends. The CDR3 sequence is 17 residues long. CDR3 sequence (DNA): TGTGCCAGCAGCCGAGGGTCCTTACACTCCATGAACACTGAAGCTTTCTTT. It specifies CASSRGSLHSMNTEAFF. Using reference TRBV3-1 and TRBJ1-1 for the parts outside the CDR3, the full variable domain is DTAVSQTPKYLVTQMGNDKSIKCEQNLGHDTMYWYKQDSKKFLKIMFSYNNKELIINETVPNRFSPKSPDKAHLNLHINSLELGDSAVYFCASSRGSLHSMNTEAFFGQGTRLTVV.

This sequence joins TRBV7-9 and TRBJ2-1; D unclear. The ends were cut back, 1 base at V and 0 bases at J, with 13 bases in the middle. The CDR3 length is 17 residues. Germline CDR1 SEHNR, CDR2 FQNEAQ (reference sequence). Here the CDR3 reads CASSLDTEISSYNEQFF. CDR3 nucleotide sequence: TGTGCCAGCAGCTTAGACACAGAGATTAGCTCCTACAATGAGCAGTTCTTC.

The chain has TRBV5-1 and TRBJ1-2; TRBD1 might be the D (5 bases). The CDR3 consists of 13 residues. Germline V CDR1 and CDR2: SGHRS, YFSETQ. Trimming left V 3 bases short and J 8 bases short, with 14 bases between. The CDR3 region is CASSSTSEGGYTF. The DNA of the CDR3 is TGCGCCAGCAGCTCGACATCGGAGGGGGGCTACACCTTC.